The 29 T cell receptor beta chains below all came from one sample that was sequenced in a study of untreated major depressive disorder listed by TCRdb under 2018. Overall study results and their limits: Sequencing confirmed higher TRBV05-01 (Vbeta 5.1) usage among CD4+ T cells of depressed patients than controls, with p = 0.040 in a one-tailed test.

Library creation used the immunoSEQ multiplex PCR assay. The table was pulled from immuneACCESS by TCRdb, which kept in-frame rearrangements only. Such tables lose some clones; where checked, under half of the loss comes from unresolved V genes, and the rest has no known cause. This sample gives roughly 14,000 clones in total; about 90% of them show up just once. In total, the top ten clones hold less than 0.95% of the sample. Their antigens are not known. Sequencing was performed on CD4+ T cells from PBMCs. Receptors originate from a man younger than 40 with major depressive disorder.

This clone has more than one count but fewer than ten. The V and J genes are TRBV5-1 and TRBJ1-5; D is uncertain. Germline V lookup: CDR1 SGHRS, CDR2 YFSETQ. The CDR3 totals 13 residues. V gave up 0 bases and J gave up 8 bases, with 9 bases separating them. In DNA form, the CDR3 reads TGCGCCAGCAGCTTGGCCATCGGGGAGCCCCAGCATTTT. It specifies CASSLAIGEPQHF.

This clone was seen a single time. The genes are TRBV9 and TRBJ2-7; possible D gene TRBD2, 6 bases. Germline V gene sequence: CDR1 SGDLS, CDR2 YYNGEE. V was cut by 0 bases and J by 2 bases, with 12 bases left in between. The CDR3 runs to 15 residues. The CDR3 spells CASSVGRETPYEQYF. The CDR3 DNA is TGTGCCAGCAGCGTAGGTCGGGAGACGCCCTACGAGCAGTACTTC.

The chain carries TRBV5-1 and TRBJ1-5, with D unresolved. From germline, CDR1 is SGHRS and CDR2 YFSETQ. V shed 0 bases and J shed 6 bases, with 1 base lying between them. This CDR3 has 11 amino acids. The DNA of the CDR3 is TGCGCCAGCAGCTTGGGTCAGCCCCAGCATTTT. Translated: CASSLGQPQHF.

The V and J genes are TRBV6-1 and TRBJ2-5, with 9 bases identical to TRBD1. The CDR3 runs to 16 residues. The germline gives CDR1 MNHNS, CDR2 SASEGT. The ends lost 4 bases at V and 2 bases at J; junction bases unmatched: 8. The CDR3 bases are TGTGCCAGCAGTGCCCGGGACAGGGTGGCTCAAGAGACCCAGTACTTC. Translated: CASSARDRVAQETQYF.

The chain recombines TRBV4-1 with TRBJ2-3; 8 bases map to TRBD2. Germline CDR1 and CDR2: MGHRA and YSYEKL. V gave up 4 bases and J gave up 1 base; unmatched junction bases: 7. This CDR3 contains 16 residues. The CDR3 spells CASSPGTSSGTDTQYF. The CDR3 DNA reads TGCGCCAGCAGCCCCGGGACTAGTTCGGGCACAGATACGCAGTATTTT.

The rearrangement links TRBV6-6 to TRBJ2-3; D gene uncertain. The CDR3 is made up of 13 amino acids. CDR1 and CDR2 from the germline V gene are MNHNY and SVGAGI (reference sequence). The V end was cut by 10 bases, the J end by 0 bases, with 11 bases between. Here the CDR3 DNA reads TGTGCCACTGAGGTCCCTAGCACAGATACGCAGTATTTT. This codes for CATEVPSTDTQYF.

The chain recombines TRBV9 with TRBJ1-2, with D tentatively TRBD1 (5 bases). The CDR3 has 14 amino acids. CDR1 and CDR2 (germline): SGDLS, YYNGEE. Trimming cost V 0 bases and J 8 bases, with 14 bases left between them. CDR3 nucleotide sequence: TGTGCCAGCAGCGTAGGGCCCCAGGGAAACGGCTACACCTTC. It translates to CASSVGPQGNGYTF. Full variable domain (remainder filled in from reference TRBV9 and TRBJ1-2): DSGVTQTPKHLITATGQRVTLRCSPRSGDLSVYWYQQSLDQGLQFLIQYYNGEERAKGNILERFSAQQFPDLHSELNLSSLELGDSALYFCASSVGPQGNGYTFGSGTRLTVV.

For the CDR3, the DNA is TGTGCCAGCAGTGTAAACAGCCAAGAGACCCAGTACTTC. Translation: CASSVNSQETQYF. The J gene is TRBJ2-5, the V gene TRBV2; no definite D call. CDR3 length: 13 amino acids. The ends were cut back, 4 bases at V and 1 base at J, with 7 bases in the middle. Per the germline V gene, CDR1 is SNHLY and CDR2 is FYNNEI. Complete variable domain (other parts from reference TRBV2 and TRBJ2-5): EPEVTQTPSHQVTQMGQEVILRCVPISNHLYFYWYRQILGQKVEFLVSFYNNEISEKSEIFDDQFSVERPDGSNFTLKIRSTKLEDSAMYFCASSVNSQETQYFGPGTRLLVL.

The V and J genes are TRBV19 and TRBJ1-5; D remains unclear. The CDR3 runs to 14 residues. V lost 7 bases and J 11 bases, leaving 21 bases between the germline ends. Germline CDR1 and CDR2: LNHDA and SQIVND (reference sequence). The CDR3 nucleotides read TGTGCCAGTACCAATATGGGGAACCTTGAGGCCCAGCATTTT. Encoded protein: CASTNMGNLEAQHF.

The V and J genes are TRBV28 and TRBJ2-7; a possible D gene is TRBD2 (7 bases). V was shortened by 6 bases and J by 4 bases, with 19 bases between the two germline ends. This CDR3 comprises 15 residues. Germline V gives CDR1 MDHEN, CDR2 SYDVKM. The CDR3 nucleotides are TGTGCCAGCAGGATAGGGGGGGTTACTCGGTACGAGCAGTACTTC. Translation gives CASRIGGVTRYEQYF. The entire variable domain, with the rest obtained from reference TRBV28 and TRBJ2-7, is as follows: DVKVTQSSRYLVKRTGEKVFLECVQDMDHENMFWYRQDPGLGLRLIYFSYDVKMKEKGDIPEGYSVSREKKERFSLILESASTNQTSMYLCASRIGGVTRYEQYFGPGTRLTVT.

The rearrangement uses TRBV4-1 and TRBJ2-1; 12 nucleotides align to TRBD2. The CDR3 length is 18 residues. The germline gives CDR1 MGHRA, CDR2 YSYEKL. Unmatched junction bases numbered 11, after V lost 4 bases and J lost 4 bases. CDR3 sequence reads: CASSRANSGTSGYNEQFF. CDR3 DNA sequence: TGCGCCAGCAGCCGTGCCAACTCCGGGACTAGCGGGTACAATGAGCAGTTCTTC.

The CDR3 DNA sequence: TGTGCCAGCAGCTTACCCCGGCTCATGGGGACCGGGGAGCTGTTTTTT. As protein: CASSLPRLMGTGELFF. The chain joins TRBV5-4 to TRBJ2-2; no definite D call. The CDR3 loop spans 16 amino acids. The V gene lost 2 bases and the J gene lost 5 bases, with 16 bases spanning the gap. CDR1 SGHNT and CDR2 YYREEE come from the germline V gene (reference sequence).

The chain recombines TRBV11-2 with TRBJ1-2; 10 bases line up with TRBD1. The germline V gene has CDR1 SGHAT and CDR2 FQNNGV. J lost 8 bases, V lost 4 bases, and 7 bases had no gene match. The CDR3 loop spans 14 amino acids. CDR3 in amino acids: CASSYTGTGDGYTF. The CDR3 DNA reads TGTGCCAGCAGCTACACCGGGACAGGGGACGGCTACACCTTC.

CDR3 sequence: CASSLGGLETDTQYF. The CDR3 DNA sequence: TGTGCCAGCAGCTTGGGGGGACTAGAAACAGATACGCAGTATTTT. The chain carries TRBV5-6 and TRBJ2-3; 8 bases match TRBD2. Germline CDR1 reads SGHDT; CDR2 reads YYEEEE. This CDR3 contains 15 residues. Unmatched junction bases numbered 3, after V lost 0 bases and J lost 3 bases.

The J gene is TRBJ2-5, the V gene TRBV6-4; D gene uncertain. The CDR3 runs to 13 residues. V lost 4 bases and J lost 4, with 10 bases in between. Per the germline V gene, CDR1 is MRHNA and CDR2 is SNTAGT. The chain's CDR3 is CASSADVGETQYF. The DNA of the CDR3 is TGTGCCAGCAGTGCCGATGTTGGAGAGACCCAGTACTTC.

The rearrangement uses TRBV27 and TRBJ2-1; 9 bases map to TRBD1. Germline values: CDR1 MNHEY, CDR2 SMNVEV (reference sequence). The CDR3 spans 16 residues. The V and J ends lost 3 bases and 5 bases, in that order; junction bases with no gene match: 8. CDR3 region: CASSFIWTGENNEQFF. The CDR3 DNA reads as TGTGCCAGCAGTTTCATTTGGACAGGGGAAAACAATGAGCAGTTCTTC.

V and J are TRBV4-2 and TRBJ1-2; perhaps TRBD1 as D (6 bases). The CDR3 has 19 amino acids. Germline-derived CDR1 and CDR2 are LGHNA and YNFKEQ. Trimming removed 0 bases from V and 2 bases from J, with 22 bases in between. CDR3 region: CASSQEGQGIGALNYGYTF. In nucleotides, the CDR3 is TGTGCCAGCAGCCAAGAGGGGCAGGGGATCGGCGCCCTGAACTATGGCTACACCTTC.

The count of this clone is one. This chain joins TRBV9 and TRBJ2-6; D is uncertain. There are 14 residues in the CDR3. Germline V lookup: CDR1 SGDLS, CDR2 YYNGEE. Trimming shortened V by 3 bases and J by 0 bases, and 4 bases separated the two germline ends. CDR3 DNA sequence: TGTGCCAGCAGCGCAGTCTCTGGGGCCAACGTCCTGACTTTC. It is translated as CASSAVSGANVLTF.

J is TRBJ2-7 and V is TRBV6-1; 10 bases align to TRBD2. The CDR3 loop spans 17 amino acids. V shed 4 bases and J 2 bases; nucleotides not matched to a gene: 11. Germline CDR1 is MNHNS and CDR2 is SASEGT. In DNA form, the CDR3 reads TGTGCCAGCAGTGGAGTAGCGGGGGGTACCTTTACCTACGAGCAGTACTTC. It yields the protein CASSGVAGGTFTYEQYF.

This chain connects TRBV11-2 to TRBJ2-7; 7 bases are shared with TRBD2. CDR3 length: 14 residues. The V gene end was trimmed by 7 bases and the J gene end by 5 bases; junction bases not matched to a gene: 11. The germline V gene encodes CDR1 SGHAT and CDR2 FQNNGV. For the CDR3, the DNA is TGTGCCAGCACCCATGGGGGGGTACGGGACGAGCAGTACTTC. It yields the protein CASTHGGVRDEQYF.

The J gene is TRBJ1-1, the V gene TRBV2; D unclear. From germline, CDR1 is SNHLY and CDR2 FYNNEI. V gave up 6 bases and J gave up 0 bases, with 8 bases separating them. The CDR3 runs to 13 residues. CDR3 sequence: CASRGSLNTEAFF. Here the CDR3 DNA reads TGTGCCAGCAGGGGCAGCCTGAACACTGAAGCTTTCTTT.

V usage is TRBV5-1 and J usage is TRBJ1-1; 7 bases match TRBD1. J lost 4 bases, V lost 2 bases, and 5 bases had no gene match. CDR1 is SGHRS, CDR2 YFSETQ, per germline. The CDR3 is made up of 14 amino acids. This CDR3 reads CASSFGSGGTEAFF. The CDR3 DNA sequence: TGCGCCAGCAGCTTTGGGTCAGGGGGCACTGAAGCTTTCTTT.

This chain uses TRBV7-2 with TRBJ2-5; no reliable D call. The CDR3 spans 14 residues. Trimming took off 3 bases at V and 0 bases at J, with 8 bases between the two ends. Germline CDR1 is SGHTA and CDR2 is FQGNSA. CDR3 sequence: CASSFFRNQETQYF. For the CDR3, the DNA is TGTGCCAGCAGCTTCTTCAGGAACCAAGAGACCCAGTACTTC.

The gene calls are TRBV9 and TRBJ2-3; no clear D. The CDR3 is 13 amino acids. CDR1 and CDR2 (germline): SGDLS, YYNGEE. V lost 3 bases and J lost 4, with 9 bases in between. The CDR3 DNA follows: TGTGCCAGCAGCGCGCAAGTCGCAGATACGCAGTATTTT. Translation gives CASSAQVADTQYF. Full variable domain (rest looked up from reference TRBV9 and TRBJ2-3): DSGVTQTPKHLITATGQRVTLRCSPRSGDLSVYWYQQSLDQGLQFLIQYYNGEERAKGNILERFSAQQFPDLHSELNLSSLELGDSALYFCASSAQVADTQYFGPGTRLTVL.

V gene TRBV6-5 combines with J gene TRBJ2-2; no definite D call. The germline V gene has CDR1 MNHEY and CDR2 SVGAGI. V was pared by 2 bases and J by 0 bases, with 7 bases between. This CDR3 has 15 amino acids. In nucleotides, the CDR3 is TGTGCCAGCAGTTACGGCCAGACGAACACCGGGGAGCTGTTTTTT. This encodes CASSYGQTNTGELFF.

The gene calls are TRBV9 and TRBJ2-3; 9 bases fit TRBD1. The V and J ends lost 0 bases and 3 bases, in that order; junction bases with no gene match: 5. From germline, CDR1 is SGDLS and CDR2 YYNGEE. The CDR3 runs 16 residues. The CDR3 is CASSVAGTGRTDTQYF. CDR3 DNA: TGTGCCAGCAGCGTAGCCGGGACAGGGCGGACAGATACGCAGTATTTT.

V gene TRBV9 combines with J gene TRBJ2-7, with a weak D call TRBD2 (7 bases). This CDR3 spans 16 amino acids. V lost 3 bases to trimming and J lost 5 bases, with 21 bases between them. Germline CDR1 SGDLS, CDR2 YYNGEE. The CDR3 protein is CASSARGGAISNEQYF. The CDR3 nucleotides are TGTGCCAGCAGCGCTCGAGGGGGGGCCATTTCCAACGAGCAGTACTTC.

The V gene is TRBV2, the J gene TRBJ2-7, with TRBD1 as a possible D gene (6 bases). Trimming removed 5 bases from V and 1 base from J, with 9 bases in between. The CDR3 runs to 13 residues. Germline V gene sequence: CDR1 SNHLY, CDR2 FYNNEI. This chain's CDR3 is CASSQQGSYEQYF. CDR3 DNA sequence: TGTGCCAGCAGTCAACAGGGTTCCTACGAGCAGTACTTC. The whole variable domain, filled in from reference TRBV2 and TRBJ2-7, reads EPEVTQTPSHQVTQMGQEVILRCVPISNHLYFYWYRQILGQKVEFLVSFYNNEISEKSEIFDDQFSVERPDGSNFTLKIRSTKLEDSAMYFCASSQQGSYEQYFGPGTRLTVT.

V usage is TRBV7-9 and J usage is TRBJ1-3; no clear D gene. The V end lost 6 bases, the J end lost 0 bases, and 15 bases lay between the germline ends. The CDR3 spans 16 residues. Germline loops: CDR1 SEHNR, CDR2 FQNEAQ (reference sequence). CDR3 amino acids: CASRADAGSSGNTIYF. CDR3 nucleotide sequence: TGTGCCAGCAGGGCAGATGCGGGTAGCTCTGGAAACACCATATATTTT. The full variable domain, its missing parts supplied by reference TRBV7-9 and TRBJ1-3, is DTGVSQNPRHKITKRGQNVTFRCDPISEHNRLYWYRQTLGQGPEFLTYFQNEAQLEKSRLLSDRFSAERPKGSFSTLEIQRTEQGDSAMYLCASRADAGSSGNTIYFGEGSWLTVV.